This TCR beta chain was documented in a study of T-cell memory formation after mild COVID-19. Study background: TCR clustering was largely donor specific. The study's findings and limits: Day 15 to 85 contracting clones showed balanced CD4/CD8; later expanders leaned CD4+. Some SARS-CoV-2-responding clones were already detected in memory before infection.

This clonotype was detected a few times. As yet, its antigen is unknown. With constant-segment primers, 5'RACE yielded cDNA libraries of TCR alpha and TCR beta that carried sample barcodes and UMIs. From the 5' RACE reads, TCRdb called clonotypes with MiXCR, one entry per CDR3 protein. The sample holds around 310,000 distinct CDR3 sequences, approximately 14% seen once. The germline V gene has CDR1 DFQATT and CDR2 SNEGSKA (reference sequence). The CDR3 loop spans 14 amino acids. Trimming removed 1 base at V and 8 bases at J, with 15 bases between. The source material was PBMCs or a T cell subset sorted from them (not recorded which). The sequence was collected from a man aged 18 to 35 who had mild COVID-19 (a few samples of this study predate the infection). Cell type and time point are not known. The genes are TRBV20-1 and TRBJ2-1, with D tentatively TRBD2 (5 bases). In nucleotides, the CDR3 is TGCAGTGCTAGAGCCACTGACTATAGCGATGAGCAGTTCTTC. Translated, it gives CSARATDYSDEQFF.